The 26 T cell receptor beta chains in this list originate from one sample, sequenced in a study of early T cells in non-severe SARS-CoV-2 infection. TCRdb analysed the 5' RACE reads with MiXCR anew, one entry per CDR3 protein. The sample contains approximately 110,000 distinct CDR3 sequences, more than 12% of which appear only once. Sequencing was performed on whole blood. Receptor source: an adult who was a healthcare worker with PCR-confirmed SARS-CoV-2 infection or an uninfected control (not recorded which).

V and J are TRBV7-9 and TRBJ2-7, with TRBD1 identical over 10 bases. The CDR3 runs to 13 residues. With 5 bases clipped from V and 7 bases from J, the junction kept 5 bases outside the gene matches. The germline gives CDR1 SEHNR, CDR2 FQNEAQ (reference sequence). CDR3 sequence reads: CASSGTGVKEQYF. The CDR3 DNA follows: TGTGCCAGCAGCGGGACAGGGGTTAAGGAGCAGTACTTC.

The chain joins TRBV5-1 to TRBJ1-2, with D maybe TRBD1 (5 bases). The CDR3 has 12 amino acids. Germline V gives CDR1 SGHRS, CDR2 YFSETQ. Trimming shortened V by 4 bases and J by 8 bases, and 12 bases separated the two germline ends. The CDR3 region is CASSMGTSGYTF. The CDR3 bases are TGCGCCAGCAGCATGGGGACGAGCGGCTACACCTTC.

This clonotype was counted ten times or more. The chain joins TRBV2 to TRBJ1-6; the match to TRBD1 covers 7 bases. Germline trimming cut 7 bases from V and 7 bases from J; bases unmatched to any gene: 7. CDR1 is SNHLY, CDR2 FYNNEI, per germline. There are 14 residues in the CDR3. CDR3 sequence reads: CASTLGTDNSPLHF. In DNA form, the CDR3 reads TGTGCCAGCACCCTCGGGACAGACAATTCACCCCTCCACTTT.

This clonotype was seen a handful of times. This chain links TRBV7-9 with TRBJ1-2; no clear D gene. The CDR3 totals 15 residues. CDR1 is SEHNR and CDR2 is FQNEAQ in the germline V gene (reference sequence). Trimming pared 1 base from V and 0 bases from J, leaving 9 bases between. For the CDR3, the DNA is TGTGCCAGCAGCTTAGACGCCTACCCTAACTATGGCTACACCTTC. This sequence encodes CASSLDAYPNYGYTF.

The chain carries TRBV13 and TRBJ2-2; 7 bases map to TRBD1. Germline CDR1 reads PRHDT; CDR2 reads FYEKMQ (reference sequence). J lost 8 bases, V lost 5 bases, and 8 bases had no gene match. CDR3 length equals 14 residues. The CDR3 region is CASSPTGYSGELFF. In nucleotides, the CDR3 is TGTGCCAGCAGCCCGACAGGGTATAGTGGGGAGCTGTTTTTT.

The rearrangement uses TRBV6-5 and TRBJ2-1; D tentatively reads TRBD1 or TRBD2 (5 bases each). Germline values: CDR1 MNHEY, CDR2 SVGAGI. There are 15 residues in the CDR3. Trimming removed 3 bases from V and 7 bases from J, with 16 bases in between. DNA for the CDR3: TGTGCCAGCAGTTATTATTTCCAGGGACGGAATGAGCAGTTCTTC. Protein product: CASSYYFQGRNEQFF.

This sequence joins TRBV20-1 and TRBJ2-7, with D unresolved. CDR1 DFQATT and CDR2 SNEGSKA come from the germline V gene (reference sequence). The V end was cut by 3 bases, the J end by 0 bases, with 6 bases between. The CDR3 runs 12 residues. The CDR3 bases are TGCAGTGCTAGGGAGACCTCCTACGAGCAGTACTTC. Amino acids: CSARETSYEQYF.

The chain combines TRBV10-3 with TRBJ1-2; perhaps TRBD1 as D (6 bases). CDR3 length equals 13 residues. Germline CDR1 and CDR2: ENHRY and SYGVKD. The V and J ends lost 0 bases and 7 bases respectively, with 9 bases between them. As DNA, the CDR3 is TGTGCCATCAGTGAGTCTGGGGGGCCTGGCTACACCTTC. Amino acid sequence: CAISESGGPGYTF.

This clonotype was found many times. CDR3 amino acids: CASSSHLGAAGDAYGYTF. CDR3 DNA: TGTGCCAGCAGTTCCCACTTAGGAGCGGCGGGGGATGCATACGGCTACACCTTC. The genes are TRBV12-3 or TRBV12-4 and TRBJ1-2; possible D gene TRBD1, 5 bases. The CDR3 spans 18 residues. V was cut by 4 bases and J by 8 bases, with 29 bases left in between.

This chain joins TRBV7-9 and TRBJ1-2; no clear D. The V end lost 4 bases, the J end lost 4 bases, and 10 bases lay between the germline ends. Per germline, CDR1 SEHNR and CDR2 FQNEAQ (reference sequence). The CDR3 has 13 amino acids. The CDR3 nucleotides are TGTGCCAGCAGCTCGGCAGAGGGCTATGGCTACACCTTC. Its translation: CASSSAEGYGYTF. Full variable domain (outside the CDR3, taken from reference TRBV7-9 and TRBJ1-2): DTGVSQNPRHKITKRGQNVTFRCDPISEHNRLYWYRQTLGQGPEFLTYFQNEAQLEKSRLLSDRFSAERPKGSFSTLEIQRTEQGDSAMYLCASSSAEGYGYTFGSGTRLTVV.

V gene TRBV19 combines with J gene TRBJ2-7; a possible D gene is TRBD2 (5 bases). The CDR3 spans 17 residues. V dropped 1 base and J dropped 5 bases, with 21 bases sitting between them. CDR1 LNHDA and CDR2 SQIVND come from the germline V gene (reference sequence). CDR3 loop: CASSIGGTIGLRDEQYF. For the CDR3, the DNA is TGTGCCAGTAGTATAGGAGGTACGATTGGGTTGCGGGACGAGCAGTACTTC.

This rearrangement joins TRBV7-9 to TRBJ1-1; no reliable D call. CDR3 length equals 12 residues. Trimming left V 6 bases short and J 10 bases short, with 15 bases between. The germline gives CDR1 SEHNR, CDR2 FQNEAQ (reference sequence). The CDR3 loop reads CASRLVARGAFF. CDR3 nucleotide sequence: TGTGCCAGCAGACTAGTGGCCCGAGGAGCTTTCTTT.

CDR3 in amino acids: CSARDRIRNTETQYF. The CDR3 nucleotides read TGCAGTGCTAGAGATAGAATTCGGAACACGGAGACCCAGTACTTC. V usage is TRBV20-1 and J usage is TRBJ2-5; no clear D. Germline V lookup: CDR1 DFQATT, CDR2 SNEGSKA (reference sequence). This CDR3 contains 15 residues. V dropped 0 bases and J dropped 5 bases, with 16 bases sitting between them.

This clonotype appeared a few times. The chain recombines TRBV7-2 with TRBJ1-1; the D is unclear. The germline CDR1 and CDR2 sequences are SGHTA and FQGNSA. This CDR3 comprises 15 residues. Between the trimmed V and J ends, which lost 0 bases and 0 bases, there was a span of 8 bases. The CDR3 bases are TGTGCCAGCAGCTTAGCACAACTCATGAACACTGAAGCTTTCTTT. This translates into CASSLAQLMNTEAFF.

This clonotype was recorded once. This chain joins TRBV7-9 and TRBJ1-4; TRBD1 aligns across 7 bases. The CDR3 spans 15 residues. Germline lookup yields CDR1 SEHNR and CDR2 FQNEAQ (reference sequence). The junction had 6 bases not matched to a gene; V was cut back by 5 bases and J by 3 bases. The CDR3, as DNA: TGTGCCAGCAGCAAGAACAGGGGACCTAATGAAAAACTGTTTTTT. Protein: CASSKNRGPNEKLFF.

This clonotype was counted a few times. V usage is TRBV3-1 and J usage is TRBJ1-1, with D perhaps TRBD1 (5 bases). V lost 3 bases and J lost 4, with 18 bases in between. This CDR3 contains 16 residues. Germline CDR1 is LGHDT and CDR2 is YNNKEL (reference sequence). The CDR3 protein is CASSQAPGGGGTEAFF. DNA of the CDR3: TGTGCCAGCAGCCAGGCCCCGGGGGGTGGGGGCACTGAAGCTTTCTTT.

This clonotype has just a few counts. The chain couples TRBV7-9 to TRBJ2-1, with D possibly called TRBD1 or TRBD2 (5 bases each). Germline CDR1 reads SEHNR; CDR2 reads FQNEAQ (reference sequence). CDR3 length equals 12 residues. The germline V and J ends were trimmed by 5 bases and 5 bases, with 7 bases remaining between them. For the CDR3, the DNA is TGTGCCAGCAGCGGGACGCACAATGAGCAGTTCTTC. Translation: CASSGTHNEQFF.

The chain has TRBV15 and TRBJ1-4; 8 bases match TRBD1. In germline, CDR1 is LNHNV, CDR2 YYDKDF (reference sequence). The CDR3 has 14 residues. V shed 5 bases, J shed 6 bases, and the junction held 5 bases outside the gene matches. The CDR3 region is CATSQVDRDEKLFF. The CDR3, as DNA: TGTGCCACCAGCCAAGTGGACAGGGATGAAAAACTGTTTTTT.

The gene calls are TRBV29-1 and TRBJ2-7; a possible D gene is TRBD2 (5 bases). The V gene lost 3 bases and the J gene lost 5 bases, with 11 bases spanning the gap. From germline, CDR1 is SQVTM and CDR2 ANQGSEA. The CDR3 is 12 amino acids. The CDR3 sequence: CSVEKGSDEQYF. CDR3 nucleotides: TGCAGCGTTGAGAAAGGGAGCGACGAGCAGTACTTC.

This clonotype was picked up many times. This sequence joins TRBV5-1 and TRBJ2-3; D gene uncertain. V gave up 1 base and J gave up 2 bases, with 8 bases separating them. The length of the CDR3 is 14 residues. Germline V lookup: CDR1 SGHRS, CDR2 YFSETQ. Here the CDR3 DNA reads TGCGCCAGCAGCTTGCCTCCTGACACAGATACGCAGTATTTT. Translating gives CASSLPPDTDTQYF.

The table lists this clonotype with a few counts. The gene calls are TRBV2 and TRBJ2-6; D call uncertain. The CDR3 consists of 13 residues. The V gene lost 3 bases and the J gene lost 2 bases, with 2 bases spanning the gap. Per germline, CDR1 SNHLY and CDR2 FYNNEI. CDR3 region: CASSDTGANVLTF. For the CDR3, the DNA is TGTGCCAGCAGTGATACTGGGGCCAACGTCCTGACTTTC.

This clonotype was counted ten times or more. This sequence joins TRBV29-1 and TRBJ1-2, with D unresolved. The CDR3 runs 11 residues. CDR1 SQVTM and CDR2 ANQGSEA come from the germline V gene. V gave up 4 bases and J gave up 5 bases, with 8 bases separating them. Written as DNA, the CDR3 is TGCAGCGTTGTCCAGGTTTATGGCTACACCTTC. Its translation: CSVVQVYGYTF.

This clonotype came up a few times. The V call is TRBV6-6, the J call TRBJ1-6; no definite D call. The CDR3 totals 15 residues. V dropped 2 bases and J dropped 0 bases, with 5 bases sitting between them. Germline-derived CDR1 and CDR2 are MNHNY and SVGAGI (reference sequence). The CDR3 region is CASSYISSYNSPLHF. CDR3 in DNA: TGTGCCAGCAGTTACATCAGCTCCTATAATTCACCCCTCCACTTT.

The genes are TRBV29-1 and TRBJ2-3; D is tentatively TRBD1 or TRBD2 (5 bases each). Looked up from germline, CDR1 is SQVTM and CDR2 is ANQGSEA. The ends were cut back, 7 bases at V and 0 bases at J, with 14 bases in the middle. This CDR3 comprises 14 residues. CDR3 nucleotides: TGCAGCGCTGAGGGGACGCGTAGCACAGATACGCAGTATTTT. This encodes CSAEGTRSTDTQYF.

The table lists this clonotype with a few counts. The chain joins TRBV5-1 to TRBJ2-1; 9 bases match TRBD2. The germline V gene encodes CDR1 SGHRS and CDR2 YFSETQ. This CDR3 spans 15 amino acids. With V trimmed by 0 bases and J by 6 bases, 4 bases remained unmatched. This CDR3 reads CASSLEGGGANEQFF. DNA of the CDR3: TGCGCCAGCAGCTTGGAAGGCGGGGGGGCCAATGAGCAGTTCTTC.

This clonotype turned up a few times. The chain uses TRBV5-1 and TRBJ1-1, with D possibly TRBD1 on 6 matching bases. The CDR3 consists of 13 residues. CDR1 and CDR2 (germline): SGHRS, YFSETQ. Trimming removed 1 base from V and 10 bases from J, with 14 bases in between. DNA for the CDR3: TGCGCCAGCAGCTTGACAGGGATTGGGTTAGCTTTCTTT. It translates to CASSLTGIGLAFF.